This TCR beta chain was retrieved from a study of CD8 T cells in Susac syndrome. Points on this clonotype: Its antigen is unidentified.

General study results and limits: CD8+ clonal expansion in Susac peaked in TEMRA cells and active patients.

It was with random hexamers that about 0.45 to 1 ug RNA was reverse transcribed. One entry per CDR3 protein results from TCRdb running MiXCR on the immunoSEQ multiplex PCR reads. The repertoire holds 120,000 or so distinct CDR3 sequences, with 90% to 95% as singletons. From blood CD8+ and CD4+ T cells, the TCR beta chain was sequenced. The clonotype comes from a human donor with Susac syndrome. The sequenced sample was CD8+ T cells from PBMCs.

The CDR3 DNA is TGTGCCAGCAGCGGAGGCGATCCCGGGGAGCTGTTTTTT. It translates to CASSGGDPGELFF. The chain uses TRBV9 and TRBJ2-2; no definite D call. CDR1 is SGDLS and CDR2 is YYNGEE in the germline V gene. The CDR3 extends over 13 amino acids. V was shortened by 3 bases and J by 6 bases, with 9 bases between the two germline ends.